These 32 T cell receptor beta chains were all obtained from the same sample, sequenced in a study of PD-L1 blockade in urothelial cancer. The repertoire was sequenced with immunoSEQ multiplex PCR; TCRdb's copy has only in-frame clones and lacks some. The repertoire has tens of thousands of clones, roughly 86% of them found once; the top ten carry 15% to 20%. The input for sequencing was PBMCs, taken around atezolizumab (anti-PD-L1) treatment. These receptors were obtained from a man in his sixties with urothelial cancer.

This chain links TRBV6-5 with TRBJ2-1, with 11 bases identical to TRBD2. CDR1 MNHEY and CDR2 SVGAGI come from the germline V gene. The CDR3 totals 15 residues. With V trimmed by 6 bases and J by 5 bases, 6 bases remained unmatched. The CDR3 nucleotides read TGTGCCAGCAGGGGGGGACTAGCGGACAACAATGAGCAGTTCTTC. Translated: CASRGGLADNNEQFF.

The chain joins TRBV10-3 to TRBJ2-7; TRBD1 aligns across 8 bases. Unmatched junction bases numbered 1, after V lost 7 bases and J lost 2 bases. Germline loops: CDR1 ENHRY, CDR2 SYGVKD. This CDR3 has 12 amino acids. CDR3 sequence reads: CAITTGAYEQYF. CDR3 in DNA: TGTGCCATCACGACAGGGGCCTACGAGCAGTACTTC.

The J gene is TRBJ2-1, the V gene TRBV11-2; 8 positions agree with TRBD2. The germline V gene has CDR1 SGHAT and CDR2 FQNNGV. The V and J ends lost 6 bases and 5 bases, in that order; junction bases with no gene match: 9. The CDR3 is made up of 15 amino acids. CDR3 sequence (DNA): TGTGCCAGCAGGAGGGGGAGCGGGGGAAACAATGAGCAGTTCTTC. Residues: CASRRGSGGNNEQFF.

The chain employs TRBV6-5 and TRBJ1-3; unclear D gene. The germline gives CDR1 MNHEY, CDR2 SVGAGI. The V end lost 0 bases, the J end lost 0 bases, and 6 bases lay between the germline ends. The CDR3 is 15 amino acids. CDR3 loop: CASSYSADSGNTIYF. DNA for the CDR3: TGTGCCAGCAGTTACTCTGCGGACTCTGGAAACACCATATATTTT.

J is TRBJ2-5 and V is TRBV29-1, with TRBD2 as a possible D gene (6 bases). This CDR3 is 14 amino acids long. V shed 6 bases and J shed 3 bases, with 17 bases lying between them. Looked up from germline, CDR1 is SQVTM and CDR2 is ANQGSEA. The CDR3: CSVTLGTVKETQYF. The CDR3 region has the DNA TGCAGCGTAACCCTCGGGACTGTTAAAGAGACCCAGTACTTC.

This clone was seen once. This chain links TRBV27 with TRBJ1-6; TRBD1 matches at 10 bases. This CDR3 is built from 18 residues. Per the germline V gene, CDR1 is MNHEY and CDR2 is SMNVEV (reference sequence). V was clipped by 4 bases and J by 4 bases; unmatched bases: 10. The CDR3 reads CASSSRGQGRVYNSPLHF. The CDR3 DNA reads as TGTGCCAGCAGTTCGAGGGGACAGGGGCGAGTATATAATTCACCCCTCCACTTT.

The chain recombines TRBV11-1 with TRBJ2-7; TRBD1 might be the D (6 bases). CDR3 length: 15 amino acids. Germline lookup yields CDR1 SGHAT and CDR2 FQDESV (reference sequence). V lost 5 bases and J lost 2, with 16 bases in between. DNA of the CDR3: TGTGCCAGCAGCAGAAACTCAGGGGTCACCTACGAGCAGTACTTC. It yields the protein CASSRNSGVTYEQYF.

The CDR3, as DNA: TGTGCCAGCTCGACCGGGACAGGGACGATTAATGAAAAACTGTTTTTT. It encodes CASSTGTGTINEKLFF. V gene TRBV18 combines with J gene TRBJ1-4; TRBD1 matches at 9 bases. Germline V gives CDR1 KGHSH, CDR2 LQKENI. With V trimmed by 6 bases and J by 4 bases, 9 bases remained unmatched. This CDR3 region has 16 residues. Supplemented by reference TRBV18 and TRBJ1-4, the full variable domain reads NAGVMQNPRHLVRRRGQEARLRCSPMKGHSHVYWYRQLPEEGLKFMVYLQKENIIDESGMPKERFSAEFPKEGPSILRIQQVVRGDSAAYFCASSTGTGTINEKLFFGSGTQLSVL.

The chain joins TRBV29-1 to TRBJ1-3; D is unclear. V lost 5 bases and J lost 4, with 12 bases in between. This CDR3 has 13 amino acids. CDR1 is SQVTM and CDR2 is ANQGSEA in the germline V gene. CDR3 protein: CSVRPGGGNTIYF. CDR3 in DNA: TGCAGCGTTCGACCGGGTGGAGGAAACACCATATATTTT.

This clone was detected only once. The CDR3 loop reads CASRIGQGGSNTIYF. CDR3 DNA: TGTGCCAGCAGAATCGGACAGGGGGGATCAAACACCATATATTTT. V usage is TRBV6-6 and J usage is TRBJ1-3, with 10 bases fitting TRBD1. The CDR3 length is 15 residues. V shed 6 bases and J 6 bases; nucleotides not matched to a gene: 8. The germline V gene has CDR1 MNHNY and CDR2 SVGAGI (reference sequence).

This chain uses TRBV5-1 with TRBJ2-1; 12 nucleotides match TRBD1. This CDR3 is built from 16 residues. CDR1 SGHRS and CDR2 YFSETQ come from the germline V gene. V was clipped by 3 bases and J by 9 bases; unmatched bases: 10. As DNA, the CDR3 is TGCGCCAGCAGCTCTAAGTTGGGACAGGGGGCGGGTGAGCAGTTCTTC. It encodes CASSSKLGQGAGEQFF.

The J gene is TRBJ1-2, the V gene TRBV29-1; D remains unclear. Per the germline V gene, CDR1 is SQVTM and CDR2 is ANQGSEA. V shed 6 bases and J shed 1 base, with 9 bases lying between them. The CDR3 is 12 amino acids. CDR3 sequence reads: CSVILGNYGYTF. In DNA form, the CDR3 reads TGCAGCGTGATTCTCGGTAACTATGGCTACACCTTC.

V is TRBV30 and J is TRBJ2-1; 8 positions match TRBD2. This CDR3 region has 14 residues. Looked up from germline, CDR1 is GTSNPN and CDR2 is SVGIG (reference sequence). J was trimmed by 3 bases and V by 3 bases; bases with no gene match: 4. Written as DNA, the CDR3 is TGTGCCTGGAGATCTCTAGCGGGCTACAATGAGCAGTTCTTC. This encodes CAWRSLAGYNEQFF. Full variable domain (missing parts from reference TRBV30 and TRBJ2-1): SQTIHQWPATLVQPVGSPLSLECTVEGTSNPNLYWYRQAAGRGLQLLFYSVGIGQISSEVPQNLSASRPQDRQFILSSKKLLLSDSGFYLCAWRSLAGYNEQFFGPGTRLTVL.

The rearrangement uses TRBV5-1 and TRBJ2-5; TRBD2 agrees at 8 bases. This CDR3 comprises 16 residues. The V segment lost 0 bases and the J segment 3 bases; nucleotides outside the gene matches: 7. The germline V gene encodes CDR1 SGHRS and CDR2 YFSETQ. CDR3 amino acids: CASSLGMAGGKETQYF. The CDR3 bases are TGCGCCAGCAGCTTGGGGATGGCGGGGGGCAAAGAGACCCAGTACTTC.

The chain combines TRBV15 with TRBJ2-7; D possibly corresponds to TRBD1 (5 bases). The CDR3 has 13 amino acids. Germline V CDR1 and CDR2: LNHNV, YYDKDF (reference sequence). Trimming pared 5 bases from V and 2 bases from J, leaving 10 bases between. The CDR3 coding sequence is TGTGCCACCAGCGGGCAGGGAACCTACGAGCAGTACTTC. Encoded protein: CATSGQGTYEQYF.

The rearrangement links TRBV19 to TRBJ2-5, with 11 bases identical to TRBD1. The CDR3 is 17 residues long. Per germline, CDR1 LNHDA and CDR2 SQIVND (reference sequence). Trimming removed 6 bases from V and 5 bases from J; junction bases left unmatched: 14. The CDR3 sequence: CASRPRDRGYVGETQYF. CDR3 in DNA: TGTGCCAGTAGGCCCCGGGACAGGGGGTATGTAGGGGAGACCCAGTACTTC. Full variable domain (outside the CDR3, taken from reference TRBV19 and TRBJ2-5): DGGITQSPKYLFRKEGQNVTLSCEQNLNHDAMYWYRQDPGQGLRLIYYSQIVNDFQKGDIAEGYSVSREKKESFPLTVTSAQKNPTAFYLCASRPRDRGYVGETQYFGPGTRLLVL.

The sample holds one count of this clone. This sequence joins TRBV11-3 and TRBJ2-7; D might be TRBD2 (7 bases). Trimming left V 5 bases short and J 3 bases short, with 11 bases between. Per germline, CDR1 SGHNT and CDR2 YENEEA. This CDR3 has 13 amino acids. The CDR3 DNA follows: TGTGCCAGCAGCCCCGGGGGGCACTACGAGCAGTACTTC. This gives the protein CASSPGGHYEQYF.

This chain joins TRBV9 and TRBJ1-1, with D perhaps TRBD1 (5 bases). Germline V CDR1 and CDR2: SGDLS, YYNGEE. V was cut by 7 bases and J by 4 bases, with 14 bases left in between. This CDR3 has 13 residues. The CDR3 coding sequence is TGTGCCAGCTCTATGCAGGGTAGCACTGAAGCTTTCTTT. Protein sequence: CASSMQGSTEAFF.

The V call is TRBV18, the J call TRBJ1-3, with 8 bases identical to TRBD1. Germline V lookup: CDR1 KGHSH, CDR2 LQKENI. The length of the CDR3 is 19 residues. Trimming cost V 4 bases and J 1 base; bases outside gene matches: 15. In nucleotides, the CDR3 is TGTGCCAGCTCACATTTCCCAGGACAGGGTTTGCAGTCTGGAAACACCATATATTTT. This codes for CASSHFPGQGLQSGNTIYF.

V and J are TRBV27 and TRBJ1-4, with 7 bases that match TRBD1. Trimming took 7 bases from V and 7 from J; bases not matched to a gene: 9. This CDR3 comprises 14 residues. CDR1 is MNHEY and CDR2 is SMNVEV in the germline V gene (reference sequence). CDR3 bases: TGTGCCAGCACAGACGGGACAGTTGGTGAAAAACTGTTTTTT. This translates into CASTDGTVGEKLFF.

CDR3 sequence reads: CASSKTGGIETQYF. The CDR3 nucleotides read TGCGCCAGCAGCAAGACAGGCGGTATAGAGACCCAGTACTTC. The V call is TRBV5-1, the J call TRBJ2-5; possibly TRBD1 for D (6 bases). CDR3 size: 14 residues. The V gene lost 4 bases and the J gene lost 4 bases, with 14 bases spanning the gap. Germline assignment: CDR1 SGHRS and CDR2 YFSETQ.

The chain joins TRBV7-9 to TRBJ2-1; tentatively, D is TRBD2 (6 bases). V shed 1 base and J shed 2 bases, with 9 bases lying between them. The CDR3 covers 15 residues. The germline CDR1 and CDR2 sequences are SEHNR and FQNEAQ (reference sequence). The CDR3: CASSLVEGPYNEQFF. The CDR3 DNA reads as TGTGCCAGCAGCTTAGTGGAGGGCCCCTACAATGAGCAGTTCTTC.

This clone was counted a single time. V usage is TRBV5-4 and J usage is TRBJ1-4, with a possible D match to TRBD1 (5 bases). Trimming left V 0 bases short and J 8 bases short, with 14 bases between. Germline V gene sequence: CDR1 SGHNT, CDR2 YYREEE (reference sequence). This CDR3 region has 15 residues. CDR3 amino acids: CASSLAAGVGEKLFF. The CDR3, as DNA: TGTGCCAGCAGCTTGGCCGCGGGGGTAGGGGAAAAACTGTTTTTT.

The gene calls are TRBV5-1 and TRBJ2-7; 8 bases line up with TRBD1. Germline loops: CDR1 SGHRS, CDR2 YFSETQ. Trimming cost V 3 bases and J 2 bases; bases outside gene matches: 10. This CDR3 has 16 residues. CDR3 amino acids: CASSSWTGLIPYEQYF. The CDR3 bases are TGCGCCAGCAGCTCCTGGACAGGGTTAATCCCCTACGAGCAGTACTTC.

The chain combines TRBV5-1 with TRBJ2-7; TRBD1 matches 8 bases. V gave up 0 bases and J gave up 4 bases; unmatched junction bases: 12. Germline lookup yields CDR1 SGHRS and CDR2 YFSETQ. This CDR3 has 17 amino acids. The CDR3 coding sequence is TGCGCCAGCAGCTTGGTCGCAAGGCCACAGGGGGAATACGAGCAGTACTTC. This translates into CASSLVARPQGEYEQYF.

The V and J genes are TRBV28 and TRBJ1-1; D gene ambiguous. The CDR3 totals 10 residues. Germline assignment: CDR1 MDHEN and CDR2 SYDVKM. Trimming removed 8 bases from V and 5 bases from J, with 6 bases in between. DNA for the CDR3: TGTGCCAGCCGAGGGACTGAAGCTTTCTTT. This codes for CASRGTEAFF.

The CDR3 nucleotides are TGTGCCAGCAGCGAGGGGACTAGCGGGGGATTGGTGGATGAGCAGTTCTTC. Translating gives CASSEGTSGGLVDEQFF. V and J are TRBV5-5 and TRBJ2-1; 14 bases align to TRBD2. J lost 8 bases, V lost 4 bases, and 11 bases had no gene match. Per the germline V gene, CDR1 is SGHKS and CDR2 is YYEKEE (reference sequence). The CDR3 runs 17 residues.

V and J are TRBV6-1 and TRBJ1-2, with 7 bases identical to TRBD1. V lost 2 bases, J lost 7 bases, and 4 bases stayed unmatched. CDR1 is MNHNS and CDR2 is SASEGT in the germline V gene. The CDR3 sequence is 13 residues long. CDR3 DNA sequence: TGTGCCAGCAGTGAAACAGGGGACCGTGGCTACACCTTC. Encoded protein: CASSETGDRGYTF.

This clone turned up a few times. The J gene is TRBJ1-4, the V gene TRBV7-3, with D uncertain. This CDR3 is built from 15 residues. Per germline, CDR1 SGHTA and CDR2 FQGTGA. With 5 bases removed from V and 0 bases from J, the gap between germline ends came to 10 bases. Here the CDR3 DNA reads TGTGCCAGCAGCGTAGGACTCTCAACTAATGAAAAACTGTTTTTT. Protein product: CASSVGLSTNEKLFF.

The chain recombines TRBV7-9 with TRBJ2-3, with TRBD2 identical over 13 bases. CDR1 is SEHNR and CDR2 is FQNEAQ in the germline V gene (reference sequence). Germline trimming cut 5 bases from V and 7 bases from J; bases unmatched to any gene: 9. The CDR3 runs to 16 residues. This CDR3 is CASSPRLAGGLNTQYF. As DNA, the CDR3 is TGTGCCAGCAGCCCTCGACTAGCGGGAGGTTTGAATACGCAGTATTTT. Variable domain in full (rest from reference TRBV7-9 and TRBJ2-3): DTGVSQNPRHKITKRGQNVTFRCDPISEHNRLYWYRQTLGQGPEFLTYFQNEAQLEKSRLLSDRFSAERPKGSFSTLEIQRTEQGDSAMYLCASSPRLAGGLNTQYFGPGTRLTVL.

The rearrangement links TRBV9 to TRBJ2-7, with TRBD1 matching 9 bases. V trimming: 3 bases; J trimming: 4 bases; junction bases outside the gene matches: 14. CDR1 is SGDLS and CDR2 is YYNGEE in the germline V gene. The CDR3 extends over 17 amino acids. CDR3 nucleotide sequence: TGTGCCAGCAGCGAGGGGGGGTCGAGGGACAGGGTTTACGAGCAGTACTTC. Translating it yields CASSEGGSRDRVYEQYF.

The chain carries TRBV27 and TRBJ2-7, with D possibly being TRBD2 (5 bases). The CDR3 loop spans 14 amino acids. Germline assignment: CDR1 MNHEY and CDR2 SMNVEV (reference sequence). V lost 5 bases to trimming and J lost 1 base, with 12 bases between them. CDR3 sequence (DNA): TGTGCCAGCAGTACACGGACTGGTTCCTACGAGCAGTACTTC. Translated: CASSTRTGSYEQYF.